The 26 T cell receptor beta chains below come from one sample, sequenced in a study of post-analysis software for immune sequencing data. The study, taken as a whole, reports: Among roughly five TRBV segments more frequent in patients than controls were TRBV5-6, TRBV5-1 and TRBV20-1.

Unique molecular identifiers were present in the TCR beta cDNA libraries. TCRdb reprocessed the PCR reads via MiXCR and lists one record per CDR3 protein. In the table there are roughly 700,000 distinct CDR3 sequences, 25% to 30% of which are singletons. No antigen has been identified for these receptors. The source material was blood. Source of these receptors: a girl aged 5 to 17 with multiple sclerosis.

This clonotype was seen many times. The rearrangement joins TRBV10-3 to TRBJ1-1, with TRBD1 matching over 8 bases. The germline CDR1 and CDR2 sequences are ENHRY and SYGVKD. The CDR3 length is 14 residues. V lost 8 bases and J lost 3; bases outside the gene matches: 8. The CDR3 nucleotides read TGTGCCATCGGTCAGGACAGGGTCTACACTGAAGCTTTCTTT. It translates to CAIGQDRVYTEAFF.

This clonotype was observed a handful of times. The chain carries TRBV4-1 and TRBJ2-3; weak D call: TRBD1 (5 bases). Trimming pared 0 bases from V and 5 bases from J, leaving 15 bases between. The germline V gene has CDR1 MGHRA and CDR2 YSYEKL. This CDR3 is built from 16 residues. Here the CDR3 DNA reads TGCGCCAGCAGCCAAGATGGCCAGGGTGGAAGAGATACGCAGTATTTT. It yields the protein CASSQDGQGGRDTQYF.

V usage is TRBV7-2 and J usage is TRBJ2-1, with D possibly matching TRBD1 (6 bases). Trimming shortened V by 4 bases and J by 10 bases, and 11 bases separated the two germline ends. CDR1 and CDR2 from the germline V gene are SGHTA and FQGNSA. The CDR3 runs to 12 residues. In DNA form, the CDR3 reads TGTGCCAGCAGCTCGGACAGCCTGGAGCAGTTCTTC. Translation gives CASSSDSLEQFF.

The rearrangement links TRBV7-2 to TRBJ2-6; D possibly corresponds to TRBD1 (5 bases). Germline values: CDR1 SGHTA, CDR2 FQGNSA. V was trimmed by 2 bases and J by 2 bases, leaving 13 bases between them. The CDR3 runs 17 residues. CDR3 bases: TGTGCCAGCAGCTTACTTCAGGGTCTGGCTGGGGCCAACGTCCTGACTTTC. This translates into CASSLLQGLAGANVLTF.

About this clonotype itself: The junction shows a germline mismatch at one end, possibly a read error. The chain recombines TRBV5-1 with TRBJ1-3; D not certain. CDR1 and CDR2 from the germline V gene are SGHRS and YFSETQ. This CDR3 is 15 amino acids long. The CDR3 nucleotides read TGCGCCAGCAGCCCGAGCGAATACTCTGGAAACACCAGATATTTT. Its translation is CASSPSEYSGNTRYF.

V is TRBV28 and J is TRBJ2-1, with D possibly matching TRBD1 (5 bases). In germline, CDR1 is MDHEN, CDR2 SYDVKM. The CDR3 consists of 11 residues. The V end lost 11 bases, the J end lost 8 bases, and 13 bases lay between the germline ends. CDR3 sequence reads: CAHGQGHEQFF. In DNA, the CDR3 is TGTGCCCATGGGCAGGGCCATGAGCAGTTCTTC. Drawing the rest from reference TRBV28 and TRBJ2-1, the complete variable domain is DVKVTQSSRYLVKRTGEKVFLECVQDMDHENMFWYRQDPGLGLRLIYFSYDVKMKEKGDIPEGYSVSREKKERFSLILESASTNQTSMYLCAHGQGHEQFFGPGTRLTVL.

This clonotype has only a few counts. The chain combines TRBV24-1 with TRBJ2-3; D is uncertain. V was shortened by 12 bases and J by 0 bases, with 12 bases between the two germline ends. CDR1 KGHDR and CDR2 SFDVKD come from the germline V gene. The CDR3 is made up of 13 amino acids. The CDR3 DNA follows: TGTGCCGCAAGACGCCACAGCACAGATACGCAGTATTTT. Translated, it gives CAARRHSTDTQYF.

The chain uses TRBV29-1 and TRBJ2-5, with 7 bases that match TRBD2. The CDR3 runs 13 residues. The junction had 6 bases not matched to a gene; V was cut back by 6 bases and J by 2 bases. In germline, CDR1 is SQVTM, CDR2 ANQGSEA. The CDR3 DNA is TGCAGCGTAATAAAAGCGGGGCAAGAGACCCAGTACTTC. It codes for CSVIKAGQETQYF.

Ten or more counts support this clonotype. The chain recombines TRBV6-5 with TRBJ2-5; a weak D match, TRBD2 (5 bases). The CDR3 is made up of 15 amino acids. Germline assignment: CDR1 MNHEY and CDR2 SVGAGI. The V gene lost 8 bases and the J gene lost 0 bases, with 16 bases spanning the gap. This chain's CDR3 is CASRTREWNQETQYF. CDR3 nucleotide sequence: TGTGCCAGCCGCACGAGGGAATGGAACCAAGAGACCCAGTACTTC.

This chain uses TRBV28 with TRBJ2-1, with 11 bases that match TRBD2. This CDR3 spans 16 amino acids. V lost 3 bases and J lost 3; bases outside the gene matches: 4. Germline V gene lookup returns CDR1 MDHEN and CDR2 SYDVKM. The CDR3 reads CASSFPSGGLYNEQFF. The DNA of the CDR3 is TGTGCCAGCAGTTTTCCTAGCGGGGGGCTCTACAATGAGCAGTTCTTC.

Comment on this clonotype: Its ends do not fully match the called genes, so a read error is possible. This sequence joins TRBV29-1 and TRBJ2-7; 8 bases are shared with TRBD1. The CDR3 is 14 amino acids. Germline values: CDR1 SQVTM, CDR2 ANQGSEA. This CDR3 is CGVETGTGVYEQYF. The CDR3 nucleotides are TGCGGCGTTGAGACCGGGACAGGAGTCTACGAGCAGTACTTC.

This clonotype was seen a few times. The chain links TRBV12-3 or TRBV12-4 to TRBJ2-3, with TRBD2 matching 7 bases. The CDR3 covers 16 residues. The V and J ends lost 6 bases and 0 bases, in that order; junction bases with no gene match: 9. The CDR3 DNA reads as TGTGCCAGCAGCCCGGGACTACCTTCTAGCACAGATACGCAGTATTTT. It yields the protein CASSPGLPSSTDTQYF.

This clonotype showed up just a few times. The J gene is TRBJ1-1, the V gene TRBV7-9; D perhaps matches TRBD1 (5 bases). Germline loops: CDR1 SEHNR, CDR2 FQNEAQ (reference sequence). The CDR3 totals 17 residues. Trimming took off 4 bases at V and 6 bases at J, with 24 bases between the two ends. CDR3 protein: CASSSPNQGFAFAEAFF. CDR3 nucleotide sequence: TGTGCCAGCAGCTCCCCGAATCAGGGTTTTGCCTTCGCTGAAGCTTTCTTT.

The CDR3 loop is CSAKPGLMNTEAFF. CDR3 DNA: TGCAGTGCTAAGCCGGGGCTTATGAACACTGAAGCTTTCTTT. The chain carries TRBV20-1 and TRBJ1-1, with a possible D match to TRBD1 (5 bases). The V end lost 4 bases, the J end lost 0 bases, and 12 bases lay between the germline ends. Germline assignment: CDR1 DFQATT and CDR2 SNEGSKA (reference sequence). The CDR3 covers 14 residues.

This clonotype was counted a few times. V gene TRBV6-4 combines with J gene TRBJ2-3; 9 positions match TRBD2. V lost 5 bases and J lost 2; bases outside the gene matches: 5. Germline V gene sequence: CDR1 MRHNA, CDR2 SNTAGT. This CDR3 spans 15 amino acids. The CDR3 DNA reads TGTGCCAGCAGTTTGCTAGCGGGACCCACAGATACGCAGTATTTT. Its protein is CASSLLAGPTDTQYF.

This clonotype has at least ten counts. The chain has TRBV10-3 and TRBJ2-1; tentative D call: TRBD1 (5 bases). CDR3 length: 14 residues. V was shortened by 0 bases and J by 3 bases, with 6 bases between the two germline ends. Germline V gives CDR1 ENHRY, CDR2 SYGVKD. The CDR3 nucleotides read TGTGCCATCAGTGAGTCGGACATCTACAATGAGCAGTTCTTC. Amino acid sequence: CAISESDIYNEQFF.

The CDR3 here is CASSESSGRALVEQYF. The CDR3 nucleotides are TGTGCCAGCAGCGAATCCAGCGGGAGGGCCTTGGTGGAGCAGTACTTC. The V gene is TRBV7-2, the J gene TRBJ2-7; the match to TRBD2 covers 10 bases. J gave up 7 bases and V 5 bases, and 14 bases lay outside the gene matches. Germline V gene sequence: CDR1 SGHTA, CDR2 FQGNSA. The CDR3 runs 16 residues.

The sample holds a few counts of this clonotype. The chain couples TRBV5-6 to TRBJ1-1, with a possible D match to TRBD1 (6 bases). Trimming took off 1 base at V and 4 bases at J, with 17 bases between the two ends. The CDR3 has 16 amino acids. Germline-derived CDR1 and CDR2 are SGHDT and YYEEEE. The CDR3 spells CASSLPFGGEGTEAFF. CDR3 nucleotides: TGTGCCAGCAGCTTGCCGTTTGGGGGCGAGGGCACTGAAGCTTTCTTT. Full variable domain (rest looked up from reference TRBV5-6 and TRBJ1-1): DAGVTQSPTHLIKTRGQQVTLRCSPKSGHDTVSWYQQALGQGPQFIFQYYEEEERQRGNFPDRFSGHQFPNYSSELNVNALLLGDSALYLCASSLPFGGEGTEAFFGQGTRLTVV.

The chain carries TRBV29-1 and TRBJ2-2; TRBD2 matches at 10 bases. The CDR3 has 15 amino acids. Germline values: CDR1 SQVTM, CDR2 ANQGSEA. V was pared by 4 bases and J by 6 bases, with 8 bases of the junction left unmatched. CDR3 nucleotide sequence: TGCAGCGTTGTGGGCCTAGCGGGAGTCCCCGGGGAGCTGTTTTTT. Amino acids: CSVVGLAGVPGELFF.

The genes are TRBV12-3 or TRBV12-4 and TRBJ1-1; 9 nucleotides match TRBD1. The trim removed 2 bases at V and 2 bases at J, leaving 3 bases unmatched. The CDR3 runs to 15 residues. For the CDR3, the DNA is TGTGCCAGCAGTTTAACAGGGGGCGGTAACACTGAAGCTTTCTTT. It is translated as CASSLTGGGNTEAFF.

This clonotype has just a few counts. The J gene is TRBJ2-6, the V gene TRBV7-2; TRBD1 is a possible D gene (5 bases). Trimming cost V 6 bases and J 0 bases, with 15 bases left between them. The germline V gene encodes CDR1 SGHTA and CDR2 FQGNSA. This CDR3 region has 17 residues. The CDR3 sequence is CASRKGQRSSGANVLTF. As DNA, the CDR3 is TGTGCCAGCAGAAAAGGACAACGATCCTCTGGGGCCAACGTCCTGACTTTC.

This clonotype was found many times. The rearrangement links TRBV6-5 to TRBJ2-1; D not resolved. The CDR3 is 13 residues long. V was pared by 6 bases and J by 5 bases, with 11 bases between. Germline V CDR1 and CDR2: MNHEY, SVGAGI. CDR3 nucleotide sequence: TGTGCCAGCAGGGGTATGGGGAACAATGAGCAGTTCTTC. Translating it yields CASRGMGNNEQFF.

The rearrangement uses TRBV20-1 and TRBJ1-2; no clear D. Trimming removed 0 bases at V and 8 bases at J, with 16 bases between. Per germline, CDR1 DFQATT and CDR2 SNEGSKA (reference sequence). The CDR3 is 14 residues long. The CDR3 sequence is CSARDPGNYWGYTF. Written as DNA, the CDR3 is TGCAGTGCTAGAGATCCCGGGAACTACTGGGGCTACACCTTC.

This clonotype was seen more than once but under ten times. The chain carries TRBV7-9 and TRBJ1-2; D not certain. CDR3 size: 14 residues. V was clipped by 3 bases and J by 8 bases, with 16 bases between them. Germline CDR1 is SEHNR and CDR2 is FQNEAQ (reference sequence). CDR3 residues: CASSFMTSSGGYTF. The CDR3 DNA reads TGTGCCAGCAGCTTCATGACTTCAAGCGGGGGCTACACCTTC.

This clonotype has a handful of counts. V is TRBV29-1 and J is TRBJ2-3, with 10 nucleotides matching TRBD2. The CDR3 consists of 16 residues. The germline V gene encodes CDR1 SQVTM and CDR2 ANQGSEA. V trimming: 2 bases; J trimming: 6 bases; junction bases outside the gene matches: 11. The DNA of the CDR3 is TGCAGCGTTGAAAATAGCGGGAGGTCATCCCCCGATACGCAGTATTTT. It is translated as CSVENSGRSSPDTQYF.

The chain recombines TRBV11-2 with TRBJ2-1, with 8 bases identical to TRBD2. The V segment lost 4 bases and the J segment 9 bases; nucleotides outside the gene matches: 11. The CDR3 has 15 residues. CDR1 is SGHAT, CDR2 FQNNGV, per germline. This chain's CDR3 is CASSSAGLAPSEQFF. CDR3 DNA: TGTGCCAGCAGCTCGGCAGGACTAGCCCCTAGTGAGCAGTTCTTC.